The 4 T cell receptor beta chains in this list originate from one sample, sequenced in a study of cytomegalovirus exposure and HLA in healthy donors. Repertoires were generated with immunoSEQ multiplex PCR, while TCRdb's copy carries only in-frame clones and drops some. The profile shows some 200,000 clones, 75% to 95% of them singletons. The specimen was PBMCs. These receptors all come from a woman younger than 30 in good health and CMV-seronegative.

The CDR3 DNA sequence: TGTGCCAGCAGCCCCGACAGGGGCAATCAGCCCCAGCATTTT. Its protein product is CASSPDRGNQPQHF. The chain carries TRBV6-5 and TRBJ1-5, with 7 nucleotides matching TRBD1. V was pared by 6 bases and J by 2 bases, with 4 bases of the junction left unmatched. This CDR3 is built from 14 residues. Germline V gives CDR1 MNHEY, CDR2 SVGAGI.

The chain links TRBV25-1 to TRBJ1-6, with 8 bases fitting TRBD1. CDR1 is MGHDK, CDR2 SYGVNS, per germline. CDR3 size: 13 residues. Unmatched junction bases numbered 2, after V lost 3 bases and J lost 10 bases. The CDR3 coding sequence is TGTGCCAGCAGTGACACAGGGGGGTCACCCCTCCACTTT. Translated: CASSDTGGSPLHF.

J is TRBJ2-5 and V is TRBV5-1, with D uncertain. The germline V gene encodes CDR1 SGHRS and CDR2 YFSETQ. The CDR3 sequence is 14 residues long. Trimming shortened V by 1 base and J by 3 bases, and 10 bases separated the two germline ends. CDR3 nucleotide sequence: TGCGCCAGCAGCTTGCGGGTAGGAGAAGAGACCCAGTACTTC. Its protein is CASSLRVGEETQYF.

The rearrangement uses TRBV5-1 and TRBJ2-7; 9 nucleotides line up with TRBD2. CDR3 length: 15 amino acids. The V gene end was trimmed by 1 base and the J gene end by 2 bases; junction bases not matched to a gene: 4. Germline lookup yields CDR1 SGHRS and CDR2 YFSETQ. The CDR3 bases are TGCGCCAGCAGCTTGTACCTAGCGGGGACCTACGAGCAGTACTTC. It specifies CASSLYLAGTYEQYF.